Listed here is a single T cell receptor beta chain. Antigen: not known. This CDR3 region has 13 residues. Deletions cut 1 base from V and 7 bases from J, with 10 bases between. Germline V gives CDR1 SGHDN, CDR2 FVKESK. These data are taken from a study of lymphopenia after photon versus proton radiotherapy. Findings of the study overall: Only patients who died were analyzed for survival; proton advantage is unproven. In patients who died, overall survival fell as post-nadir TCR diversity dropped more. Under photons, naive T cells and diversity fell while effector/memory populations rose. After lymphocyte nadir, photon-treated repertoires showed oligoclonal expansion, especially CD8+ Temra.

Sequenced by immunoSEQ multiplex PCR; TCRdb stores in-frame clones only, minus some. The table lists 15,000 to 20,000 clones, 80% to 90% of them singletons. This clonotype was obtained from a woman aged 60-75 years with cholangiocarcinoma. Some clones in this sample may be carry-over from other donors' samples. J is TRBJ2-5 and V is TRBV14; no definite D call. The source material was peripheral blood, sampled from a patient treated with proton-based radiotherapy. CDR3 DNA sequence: TGTGCCAGCAGCCAAGCCGGTCCGGGGACCCAGTACTTC. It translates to CASSQAGPGTQYF.